This record concerns one TCR beta chain sequence. The data belong to a study of blood T cell repertoires in COVID-19. Produced via immunoSEQ multiplex PCR; TCRdb's table is partial and in-frame only. The repertoire holds around 320,000 clones, with around 88% as singletons. Germline CDR1 MNHEY, CDR2 SVGEGT. The CDR3 spans 16 residues. V shed 5 bases and J 4 bases; nucleotides not matched to a gene: 11. The sequenced sample consisted of peripheral blood. The receptor's source is a woman aged 25 to 39 who had recovered from COVID-19. The rearrangement links TRBV6-2 or TRBV6-3 to TRBJ2-1, with 7 bases lining up with TRBD2. The DNA of the CDR3 is TGTGCCAGCAGTGCCTCCTCGGTGGGGGGGTACAATGAGCAGTTCTTC. It is translated as CASSASSVGGYNEQFF.